One and the same sample provided the 28 T cell receptor beta chains below, sequenced in a study of shared clonotypes between healthy human individuals. Produced via immunoSEQ multiplex PCR; TCRdb's table is partial and in-frame only. The sample yields some 2,500,000 clones, roughly 92% seen once. The sequencing sample was made of naive CD4+ T cells from PBMCs. Indicated subset: CD45RA+ positively selected. Receptor source: a man aged 18 to 35 in good health. Some clones in this sample may be carry-over from other donors' samples.

The V call is TRBV21-1, the J call TRBJ2-1; TRBD1, as called in the table, went unchecked against the DNA. TRBV21-1 is marked as a pseudogene. This CDR3 contains 17 residues. The CDR3 region is CASSKGGRQGTYNEQFF. The DNA for the CDR3 is TGTGCCAGCAGCAAAGGGGGTAGGCAGGGGACCTACAATGAGCAGTTCTTC.

The genes are TRBV5-6 and TRBJ1-2; 8 nucleotides agree with TRBD1. The V gene's germline CDR1 is SGHDT and CDR2 YYEEEE. With 5 bases clipped from V and 0 bases from J, the junction kept 9 bases outside the gene matches. The CDR3 length is 16 residues. The CDR3 sequence is CASRVGWTGPNYGYTF. DNA of the CDR3: TGTGCCAGCAGGGTAGGGTGGACAGGGCCTAACTATGGCTACACCTTC. Complete variable domain (other parts from reference TRBV5-6 and TRBJ1-2): DAGVTQSPTHLIKTRGQQVTLRCSPKSGHDTVSWYQQALGQGPQFIFQYYEEEERQRGNFPDRFSGHQFPNYSSELNVNALLLGDSALYLCASRVGWTGPNYGYTFGSGTRLTVV.

The rearrangement uses TRBV28 and TRBJ1-3; the D gene is possibly TRBD1 (5 bases). The V end lost 5 bases, the J end lost 3 bases, and 20 bases lay between the germline ends. The CDR3 has 17 residues. Germline-derived CDR1 and CDR2 are MDHEN and SYDVKM. The CDR3 coding sequence is TGTGCCAGCAGTACTGGGGGGACTCTGGAAGGTGGAAACACCATATATTTT. Translated: CASSTGGTLEGGNTIYF.

This rearrangement joins TRBV18 to TRBJ2-1; tentatively, D is TRBD2 (5 bases). Germline-derived CDR1 and CDR2 are KGHSH and LQKENI. The germline V and J ends were trimmed by 0 bases and 14 bases, with 14 bases remaining between them. This CDR3 spans 13 amino acids. The DNA of the CDR3 is TGTGCCAGCTCACCACCGGGTAGCGAATTTGAGTTCTTC. It yields the protein CASSPPGSEFEFF.

This clone has only a few counts. This rearrangement joins TRBV30 to TRBJ1-3; D is uncertain. CDR1 is GTSNPN, CDR2 SVGIG, per germline (reference sequence). V was trimmed by 1 base and J by 3 bases, leaving 4 bases between them. The CDR3 consists of 12 residues. CDR3 region: CAWSGDGNTIYF. DNA for the CDR3: TGTGCCTGGAGTGGGGATGGAAACACCATATATTTT. Full variable domain (missing parts from reference TRBV30 and TRBJ1-3): SQTIHQWPATLVQPVGSPLSLECTVEGTSNPNLYWYRQAAGRGLQLLFYSVGIGQISSEVPQNLSASRPQDRQFILSSKKLLLSDSGFYLCAWSGDGNTIYFGEGSWLTVV.

The rearrangement links TRBV28 to TRBJ2-3; 8 bases fit TRBD2. CDR1 is MDHEN, CDR2 SYDVKM, per germline. There are 15 residues in the CDR3. V lost 5 bases to trimming and J lost 4 bases; unmatched junction nucleotides: 8. CDR3 sequence reads: CASSPLPGGADTQYF. Written as DNA, the CDR3 is TGTGCCAGCAGTCCCCTGCCGGGAGGGGCAGATACGCAGTATTTT. The full variable domain, with the rest looked up from reference TRBV28 and TRBJ2-3, is DVKVTQSSRYLVKRTGEKVFLECVQDMDHENMFWYRQDPGLGLRLIYFSYDVKMKEKGDIPEGYSVSREKKERFSLILESASTNQTSMYLCASSPLPGGADTQYFGPGTRLTVL.

The CDR3 nucleotides read TGTGCCAGCAGCCAAGAGACAGCGGGGACCCAGTACTTC. Translating it yields CASSQETAGTQYF. V and J are TRBV14 and TRBJ2-5; a weak D match, TRBD2 (6 bases). The CDR3 extends over 13 amino acids. Trimming shortened V by 0 bases and J by 7 bases, and 9 bases separated the two germline ends. Germline CDR1 reads SGHDN; CDR2 reads FVKESK.

Details on this clone: Distinct nucleotide sequences in the sample also encode this CDR3. DNA of the CDR3: TGCGCCAGCAGCTTGGGAGACCTCTATGGCTACACCTTC. As protein: CASSLGDLYGYTF. V and J are TRBV5-1 and TRBJ1-2; D remains ambiguous. The CDR3 extends over 13 amino acids. Between the trimmed V and J ends, which lost 0 bases and 4 bases, there was a span of 7 bases. The germline gives CDR1 SGHRS, CDR2 YFSETQ.

The V and J genes are TRBV28 and TRBJ1-4, with TRBD1 identical over 7 bases. CDR1 and CDR2 (germline): MDHEN, SYDVKM. The CDR3 has 14 amino acids. The J segment lost 11 bases and the V segment lost 5 bases, leaving 11 bases of the junction unmatched. CDR3 sequence reads: CASSAPGQFVKLFF. The CDR3 DNA sequence: TGTGCCAGCAGTGCGCCGGGACAGTTTGTGAAACTGTTTTTT.

Details on this clone: This CDR3 is also generated by other DNA sequences in the sample. The chain employs TRBV6-1 and TRBJ1-5; D unresolved. The CDR3 loop spans 15 amino acids. Trimming left V 4 bases short and J 0 bases short, with 10 bases between. In germline, CDR1 is MNHNS, CDR2 SASEGT. In DNA form, the CDR3 reads TGTGCCAGCAGTGCCCCCTCGAATAGCAATCAGCCCCAGCATTTT. This gives the protein CASSAPSNSNQPQHF.

This rearrangement joins TRBV28 to TRBJ1-2; tentative D call: TRBD1 (6 bases). Germline V gene lookup returns CDR1 MDHEN and CDR2 SYDVKM. The CDR3 has 17 residues. V gave up 5 bases and J gave up 4 bases, with 23 bases separating them. CDR3 sequence: CASSPGGAGVQTYGYTF. CDR3 coding DNA: TGTGCCAGCAGTCCGGGGGGGGCCGGGGTCCAAACCTATGGCTACACCTTC.

The V and J genes are TRBV5-1 and TRBJ2-6; D may match TRBD1 or TRBD2 (6 bases each). Trimming left V 1 base short and J 4 bases short, with 27 bases between. Germline assignment: CDR1 SGHRS and CDR2 YFSETQ. CDR3 length: 21 amino acids. The CDR3 sequence is CASSLISGQGSVAEGANVLTF. CDR3 nucleotide sequence: TGCGCCAGCAGCTTGATCTCCGGGCAGGGGTCGGTAGCGGAGGGGGCCAACGTCCTGACTTTC.

The chain couples TRBV5-6 to TRBJ2-3; D is unresolved. Trimming took off 2 bases at V and 1 base at J, with 5 bases between the two ends. The germline CDR1 and CDR2 sequences are SGHDT and YYEEEE. The CDR3 covers 13 residues. DNA for the CDR3: TGTGCCAGCAGCTTAATAGGCACAGATACGCAGTATTTT. It translates to CASSLIGTDTQYF.

The V and J genes are TRBV20-1 and TRBJ2-3; D gene ambiguous. CDR3 length equals 11 residues. V was clipped by 1 base and J by 9 bases, with 8 bases between them. Germline V gives CDR1 DFQATT, CDR2 SNEGSKA (reference sequence). As DNA, the CDR3 is TGCAGTGCTAGAGGATTTGGCACGCAGTATTTT. It encodes CSARGFGTQYF.

The genes are TRBV19 and TRBJ1-1; no definite D call. With 0 bases removed from V and 8 bases from J, the gap between germline ends came to 13 bases. CDR3 length: 14 amino acids. The germline gives CDR1 LNHDA, CDR2 SQIVND (reference sequence). DNA of the CDR3: TGTGCCAGTAGTATAGATTTCGATTTGCCGGAAGCTTTCTTT. Translation gives CASSIDFDLPEAFF.

The chain links TRBV10-3 to TRBJ2-7; 8 bases map to TRBD2. The CDR3 covers 11 residues. Trimming cost V 11 bases and J 6 bases; bases outside gene matches: 6. Looked up from germline, CDR1 is ENHRY and CDR2 is SYGVKD. The CDR3 here is CAAGLALEQYF. The DNA for the CDR3 is TGTGCCGCCGGACTAGCTCTCGAGCAGTACTTC.

The chain uses TRBV7-9 and TRBJ2-7, with D tentatively TRBD1 (6 bases). The germline CDR1 and CDR2 sequences are SEHNR and FQNEAQ (reference sequence). The CDR3 runs 13 residues. V lost 2 bases and J lost 2, with 7 bases in between. CDR3 in DNA: TGTGCCAGCAGCTTAACAGGGACCTACGAGCAGTACTTC. Its protein is CASSLTGTYEQYF.

This chain joins TRBV19 and TRBJ1-5; D might be TRBD1 (5 bases). This CDR3 has 15 residues. CDR1 LNHDA and CDR2 SQIVND come from the germline V gene (reference sequence). Trimming left V 7 bases short and J 0 bases short, with 13 bases between. This CDR3 reads CASTATEISNQPQHF. The CDR3 DNA is TGTGCCAGTACCGCGACAGAGATTAGCAATCAGCCCCAGCATTTT. Using reference TRBV19 and TRBJ1-5 for the parts outside the CDR3, the full variable domain is DGGITQSPKYLFRKEGQNVTLSCEQNLNHDAMYWYRQDPGQGLRLIYYSQIVNDFQKGDIAEGYSVSREKKESFPLTVTSAQKNPTAFYLCASTATEISNQPQHFGDGTRLSIL.

The chain employs TRBV29-1 and TRBJ1-1; D not certain. Trimming took off 7 bases at V and 2 bases at J, with 14 bases between the two ends. This CDR3 region has 13 residues. CDR1 is SQVTM and CDR2 is ANQGSEA in the germline V gene. The CDR3 loop is CSGHKQRNTEAFF. CDR3 DNA: TGCAGCGGCCATAAACAAAGAAACACTGAAGCTTTCTTT.

The genes are TRBV7-8 and TRBJ2-1, with 7 bases fitting TRBD1. The V gene end was trimmed by 5 bases and the J gene end by 8 bases; junction bases not matched to a gene: 6. Per germline, CDR1 SGHVS and CDR2 FQNEAQ. The CDR3 is made up of 13 amino acids. The DNA for the CDR3 is TGTGCCAGCAGCATCTCAGGGGGTCATGAGCAGTTCTTC. It codes for CASSISGGHEQFF.

V is TRBV5-1 and J is TRBJ2-5, with TRBD1 matching over 8 bases. The germline V gene has CDR1 SGHRS and CDR2 YFSETQ. The CDR3 has 14 residues. V was clipped by 5 bases and J by 1 base; unmatched bases: 4. The DNA of the CDR3 is TGCGCCAGCAGGGAAGGGACAGGCCAAGAGACCCAGTACTTC. Translated: CASREGTGQETQYF.

This chain uses TRBV5-4 with TRBJ2-7; 14 nucleotides match TRBD2. This CDR3 is 16 amino acids long. J was trimmed by 4 bases and V by 3 bases; bases with no gene match: 6. Germline lookup yields CDR1 SGHNT and CDR2 YYREEE (reference sequence). CDR3 nucleotide sequence: TGTGCCAGCAGCTGGATGACTAGCGGGAGGGCGTACGAGCAGTACTTC. It is translated as CASSWMTSGRAYEQYF. Full variable domain (rest looked up from reference TRBV5-4 and TRBJ2-7): ETGVTQSPTHLIKTRGQQVTLRCSSQSGHNTVSWYQQALGQGPQFIFQYYREEENGRGNFPPRFSGLQFPNYSSELNVNALELDDSALYLCASSWMTSGRAYEQYFGPGTRLTVT.

The chain carries TRBV6-5 and TRBJ2-2; TRBD1 aligns across 9 bases. The CDR3 is 16 residues long. In germline, CDR1 is MNHEY, CDR2 SVGAGI. The V gene end was trimmed by 6 bases and the J gene end by 1 base; junction bases not matched to a gene: 6. In DNA, the CDR3 is TGTGCCAGCAGATACACAGGGGGCAGGAACACCGGGGAGCTGTTTTTT. It yields the protein CASRYTGGRNTGELFF.

This chain joins TRBV4-1 and TRBJ2-1; 9 positions match TRBD2. The germline V gene has CDR1 MGHRA and CDR2 YSYEKL. This CDR3 has 15 amino acids. V gave up 4 bases and J gave up 5 bases; unmatched junction bases: 6. The CDR3 loop is CASSLSASGNNEQFF. The CDR3 DNA is TGCGCCAGCAGCCTCTCCGCTAGCGGGAACAATGAGCAGTTCTTC.

V is TRBV18 and J is TRBJ2-2, with D possibly being TRBD1 or TRBD2 (5 bases each). This CDR3 region has 17 residues. V dropped 4 bases and J dropped 0 bases, with 15 bases sitting between them. The V gene's germline CDR1 is KGHSH and CDR2 LQKENI. The CDR3 DNA reads as TGTGCCAGCTCACTACAAAGGCTGGGGGCGAACACCGGGGAGCTGTTTTTT. Translating gives CASSLQRLGANTGELFF.

V gene TRBV19 combines with J gene TRBJ2-4; D may be TRBD1 (5 bases). In germline, CDR1 is LNHDA, CDR2 SQIVND (reference sequence). V gave up 5 bases and J gave up 6 bases, with 14 bases separating them. The CDR3 extends over 14 amino acids. CDR3 sequence reads: CASSAKQVGNIQYF. CDR3 DNA sequence: TGTGCCAGTAGTGCAAAACAGGTCGGAAACATTCAGTACTTC.

This clone was observed once. The V gene is TRBV10-3, the J gene TRBJ2-7; 7 nucleotides agree with TRBD2. V shed 6 bases and J 0 bases; nucleotides not matched to a gene: 5. The CDR3 runs 14 residues. CDR1 and CDR2 (germline): ENHRY, SYGVKD. The CDR3 reads CAIRESGVSYEQYF. In DNA form, the CDR3 reads TGTGCCATCAGGGAAAGCGGGGTCTCCTACGAGCAGTACTTC.

This sequence joins TRBV5-1 and TRBJ2-2; a weak D match, TRBD1 (6 bases). The CDR3 runs to 15 residues. The germline gives CDR1 SGHRS, CDR2 YFSETQ. V was trimmed by 1 base and J by 4 bases, leaving 11 bases between them. CDR3 loop: CASSLLGALTGELFF. The DNA for the CDR3 is TGCGCCAGCAGCTTGTTGGGGGCCCTCACCGGGGAGCTGTTTTTT.